The following is a T cell receptor (beta chain) sequence with its context. Sequencing was performed with immunoSEQ multiplex PCR; in TCRdb, only in-frame clones are kept and a portion is missing. This table has approximately 97,000 clones, around 90% appearing once. This sample was taken from a study of control samples from healthy donors and cancer patients. Sequenced input: blood. This clonotype was obtained from a man aged 30-40 years in good health.

CDR3 bases: TGTGCCACCTCCCAGGTGAAGCAGTACTTC. As protein: CATSQVKQYF. The rearrangement links TRBV25-1 to TRBJ2-7; D is undetermined. The CDR3 sequence is 10 residues long. Germline values: CDR1 MGHDK, CDR2 SYGVNS. V lost 10 bases and J lost 8, with 12 bases in between.